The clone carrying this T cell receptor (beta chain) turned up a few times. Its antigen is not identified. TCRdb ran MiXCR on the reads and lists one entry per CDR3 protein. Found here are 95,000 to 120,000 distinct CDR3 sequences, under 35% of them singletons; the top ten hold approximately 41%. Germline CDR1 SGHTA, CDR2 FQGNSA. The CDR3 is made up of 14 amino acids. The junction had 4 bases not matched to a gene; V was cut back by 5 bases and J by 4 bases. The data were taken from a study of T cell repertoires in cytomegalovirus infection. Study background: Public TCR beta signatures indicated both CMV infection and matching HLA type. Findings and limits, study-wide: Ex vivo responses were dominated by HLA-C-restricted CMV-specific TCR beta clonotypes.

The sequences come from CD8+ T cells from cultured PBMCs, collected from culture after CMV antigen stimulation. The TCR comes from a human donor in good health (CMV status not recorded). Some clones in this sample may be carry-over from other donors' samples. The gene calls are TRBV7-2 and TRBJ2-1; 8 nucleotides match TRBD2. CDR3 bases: TGTGCCAGCAGCCACGGGGGGGAGTACAATGAGCAGTTCTTC. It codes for CASSHGGEYNEQFF.